A single sample gave rise to the 23 T cell receptor beta chains below, sequenced in a study of T cell repertoires in cytomegalovirus infection. TCRdb reprocessed the reads with MiXCR, giving one entry per CDR3 protein. Of roughly 150,000 distinct CDR3 sequences in the sample, roughly 21% were seen once. Antigens for these TCRs are unknown. The starting material was CD8+ T cells from cultured PBMCs, obtained from culture after CMV antigen stimulation. The receptors were gathered from a human donor in good health (CMV status not recorded). Some clones in this sample may be carry-over from other donors' samples.

This chain connects TRBV7-2 to TRBJ1-6; TRBD1 aligns across 8 bases. This CDR3 spans 15 amino acids. Trimming took 3 bases from V and 7 from J; bases not matched to a gene: 5. CDR1 SGHTA and CDR2 FQGNSA come from the germline V gene. CDR3 loop: CASSFSDRANSPLHF. CDR3 nucleotide sequence: TGTGCCAGCAGCTTTTCGGACAGGGCAAATTCACCCCTCCACTTT. Supplemented by reference TRBV7-2 and TRBJ1-6, the full variable domain reads GAGVSQSPSNKVTEKGKDVELRCDPISGHTALYWYRQSLGQGLEFLIYFQGNSAPDKSGLPSDRFSAERTGGSVSTLTIQRTQQEDSAVYLCASSFSDRANSPLHFGNGTRLTVT.

A few counts support this clonotype. This chain connects TRBV7-2 to TRBJ2-5; the match to TRBD2 covers 15 bases. The CDR3 contains 20 residues. With V trimmed by 2 bases and J by 0 bases, 10 bases remained unmatched. In germline, CDR1 is SGHTA, CDR2 FQGNSA. Here the CDR3 reads CASSLRLGTSGGNYQETQYF. The DNA of the CDR3 is TGTGCCAGCAGCTTACGGCTTGGGACTAGCGGGGGGAACTACCAAGAGACCCAGTACTTC.

This clonotype was detected a few times. The chain uses TRBV4-1 and TRBJ2-3, with D perhaps matching TRBD1 or TRBD2 (6 bases each). The CDR3 covers 15 residues. V lost 2 bases and J lost 2, with 11 bases in between. Germline CDR1 is MGHRA and CDR2 is YSYEKL. CDR3 loop: CASSQRGRDTDTQYF. CDR3 DNA: TGCGCCAGCAGCCAACGGGGGCGGGACACAGATACGCAGTATTTT.

This clonotype occurred a few times. The chain couples TRBV28 to TRBJ1-1; 7 bases agree with TRBD1. J was trimmed by 4 bases and V by 2 bases; bases with no gene match: 7. This CDR3 has 15 amino acids. Germline values: CDR1 MDHEN, CDR2 SYDVKM. CDR3 DNA sequence: TGTGCCAGCAGTTTACCCGACAGGGAAGGCACTGAAGCTTTCTTT. Translated, it gives CASSLPDREGTEAFF.

This chain uses TRBV27 with TRBJ1-4; D not certain. Germline V lookup: CDR1 MNHEY, CDR2 SMNVEV (reference sequence). V lost 1 base, J lost 2 bases, and 5 bases lay in between. This CDR3 is 14 amino acids long. CDR3 protein: CASSLWGTNEKLFF. The CDR3 nucleotides are TGTGCCAGCAGTTTATGGGGTACTAATGAAAAACTGTTTTTT.

This clonotype was seen many times. The V and J genes are TRBV14 and TRBJ2-3, with a weak D call TRBD2 (6 bases). Per the germline V gene, CDR1 is SGHDN and CDR2 is FVKESK. This CDR3 spans 14 amino acids. V lost 1 base and J 3 bases, leaving 8 bases between the germline ends. CDR3 loop: CASSQVGTTDTQYF. In nucleotides, the CDR3 is TGTGCCAGCAGCCAAGTTGGGACTACAGATACGCAGTATTTT. The whole variable domain, remainder taken from reference TRBV14 and TRBJ2-3, is EAGVTQFPSHSVIEKGQTVTLRCDPISGHDNLYWYRRVMGKEIKFLLHFVKESKQDESGMPNNRFLAERTGGTYSTLKVQPAELEDSGVYFCASSQVGTTDTQYFGPGTRLTVL.

The gene calls are TRBV7-8 and TRBJ2-1, with 9 nucleotides matching TRBD2. CDR3 length equals 14 residues. The V and J ends lost 3 bases and 8 bases, in that order; junction bases with no gene match: 5. CDR1 is SGHVS, CDR2 FQNEAQ, per germline. CDR3: CASSLAGGQDEQFF. The CDR3 region has the DNA TGTGCCAGCAGCTTGGCGGGGGGGCAGGATGAGCAGTTCTTC.

This clonotype was counted only a few times. V and J are TRBV7-2 and TRBJ1-2; D is unresolved. Trimming shortened V by 6 bases and J by 4 bases, and 15 bases separated the two germline ends. The germline gives CDR1 SGHTA, CDR2 FQGNSA. The CDR3 is 14 residues long. The CDR3 DNA follows: TGTGCCAGCAGACCTACCGGAATGATCTATGGCTACACCTTC. It encodes CASRPTGMIYGYTF.

This clonotype appeared a few times. The chain has TRBV7-9 and TRBJ1-1, with D unresolved. Trimming shortened V by 6 bases and J by 3 bases, and 17 bases separated the two germline ends. The germline CDR1 and CDR2 sequences are SEHNR and FQNEAQ (reference sequence). The CDR3 is made up of 15 amino acids. The CDR3 DNA sequence: TGTGCCAGCAGTTCCCCTAACAGAGCGGACACTGAAGCTTTCTTT. This sequence encodes CASSSPNRADTEAFF.

The chain combines TRBV2 with TRBJ2-7; a possible D gene is TRBD1 (6 bases). The V gene's germline CDR1 is SNHLY and CDR2 FYNNEI. The V end was cut by 3 bases, the J end by 3 bases, with 12 bases between. CDR3 length: 14 residues. The CDR3 protein is CASSDPGGGYEQYF. Written as DNA, the CDR3 is TGTGCCAGCAGTGACCCTGGGGGCGGCTACGAGCAGTACTTC.

This clonotype has only a few counts. This sequence joins TRBV6-1 and TRBJ1-5; TRBD1 is a possible D gene (6 bases). The CDR3 contains 14 residues. The V and J ends lost 2 bases and 7 bases respectively, with 12 bases between them. The germline V gene has CDR1 MNHNS and CDR2 SASEGT. CDR3 DNA: TGTGCCAGCAGTGAAAAACAGGGCAGGCAGCCCCAGCATTTT. It is translated as CASSEKQGRQPQHF.

This clonotype was counted only a few times. The gene calls are TRBV14 and TRBJ2-3, with unresolved D. CDR1 and CDR2 from the germline V gene are SGHDN and FVKESK. Trimming shortened V by 1 base and J by 6 bases, and 14 bases separated the two germline ends. The CDR3 runs 15 residues. CDR3 DNA: TGTGCCAGCAGCCAAGTGTGGACGGCCCCCGATACGCAGTATTTT. This gives the protein CASSQVWTAPDTQYF.

As DNA, the CDR3 is TGTGCCAGCAGTTTTGGGACACCCAGAGGCTACACCTTC. This sequence encodes CASSFGTPRGYTF. This chain connects TRBV12-3 or TRBV12-4 to TRBJ1-2, with D perhaps matching TRBD1 (6 bases). V was clipped by 3 bases and J by 8 bases, with 13 bases between them. The CDR3 extends over 13 amino acids.

DNA of the CDR3: TGCGCCAGCAGCATCGGGACAGAAGCTTTCTTT. Its translation: CASSIGTEAFF. This rearrangement joins TRBV5-1 to TRBJ1-1; TRBD1 might be the D (6 bases). Trimming took off 4 bases at V and 8 bases at J, with 9 bases between the two ends. Germline CDR1 and CDR2: SGHRS and YFSETQ. The CDR3 is 11 amino acids.

The chain joins TRBV5-6 to TRBJ1-2, with D possibly TRBD1 on 6 matching bases. V was shortened by 0 bases and J by 4 bases, with 13 bases between the two germline ends. The CDR3 totals 15 residues. Per germline, CDR1 SGHDT and CDR2 YYEEEE. CDR3 loop: CASSLERGQFYGYTF. DNA of the CDR3: TGTGCCAGCAGCTTGGAGCGGGGGCAATTCTATGGCTACACCTTC.

The chain carries TRBV4-1 and TRBJ1-5; D is unclear. The CDR3 is made up of 15 amino acids. CDR1 MGHRA and CDR2 YSYEKL come from the germline V gene. Trimming took off 2 bases at V and 0 bases at J, with 8 bases between the two ends. The CDR3 DNA is TGCGCCAGCAGCCAAAACCGCGATAGCAATCAGCCCCAGCATTTT. Protein sequence: CASSQNRDSNQPQHF.

The table lists this clonotype with a few counts. This chain joins TRBV7-2 and TRBJ2-3, with 9 bases that match TRBD2. The germline gives CDR1 SGHTA, CDR2 FQGNSA. Losses at the gene ends were 1 base for V and 0 bases for J; bases not matched to a gene: 8. The CDR3 has 18 residues. The CDR3 spells CASSLVSLAGYSTDTQYF. CDR3 nucleotides: TGTGCCAGCAGCTTAGTGTCGCTAGCGGGGTACAGCACAGATACGCAGTATTTT. The variable domain in full, with the rest retrieved from reference TRBV7-2 and TRBJ2-3, is GAGVSQSPSNKVTEKGKDVELRCDPISGHTALYWYRQSLGQGLEFLIYFQGNSAPDKSGLPSDRFSAERTGGSVSTLTIQRTQQEDSAVYLCASSLVSLAGYSTDTQYFGPGTRLTVL.

The chain employs TRBV7-2 and TRBJ2-5, with TRBD1 matching over 8 bases. V was clipped by 1 base and J by 3 bases; unmatched bases: 10. Germline V gene lookup returns CDR1 SGHTA and CDR2 FQGNSA. This CDR3 comprises 17 residues. The CDR3 spells CASSLGPTGEVEETQYF. The CDR3 nucleotides read TGTGCCAGCAGCTTAGGGCCGACAGGGGAGGTGGAAGAGACCCAGTACTTC.

This clonotype was recorded a few times. The CDR3 nucleotides are TGTGCCAGCAGCTCCCAGCCCCGGGACAGTAATGAAAAACTGTTTTTT. As protein: CASSSQPRDSNEKLFF. The V and J genes are TRBV7-9 and TRBJ1-4; TRBD1 matches 7 bases. With 4 bases clipped from V and 4 bases from J, the junction kept 9 bases outside the gene matches. The CDR3 is made up of 16 amino acids. CDR1 is SEHNR, CDR2 FQNEAQ, per germline (reference sequence).

This clonotype was seen only a few times. This rearrangement joins TRBV27 to TRBJ2-1; D call uncertain. Germline CDR1 is MNHEY and CDR2 is SMNVEV (reference sequence). Trimming removed 7 bases at V and 6 bases at J, with 13 bases between. This CDR3 comprises 13 residues. The DNA for the CDR3 is TGTGCCAGCACTCTGAGGCGCGGCAATGAGCAGTTCTTC. As protein: CASTLRRGNEQFF.

The V and J genes are TRBV9 and TRBJ2-1, with 8 positions matching TRBD1. The CDR3 totals 17 residues. Trimming removed 4 bases from V and 5 bases from J; junction bases left unmatched: 14. CDR1 is SGDLS and CDR2 is YYNGEE in the germline V gene. CDR3 region: CASSPNTGGIIHNEQFF. In DNA, the CDR3 is TGTGCCAGCAGCCCCAACACAGGGGGGATCATACACAATGAGCAGTTCTTC.

In this sample, this clonotype turned up a few times. The V and J genes are TRBV28 and TRBJ2-1; TRBD2 agrees at 10 bases. CDR1 is MDHEN, CDR2 SYDVKM, per germline. There are 17 residues in the CDR3. V lost 5 bases and J lost 7; bases outside the gene matches: 14. The CDR3 loop reads CASSPPIPGLATNEQFF. CDR3 nucleotides: TGTGCCAGCAGTCCCCCAATACCGGGACTAGCGACTAATGAGCAGTTCTTC.

A remark on this clonotype: A read error may account for a junction end that differs from germline. V usage is TRBV29-1 and J usage is TRBJ1-3; maybe TRBD1 (5 bases). The CDR3 sequence is 14 residues long. CDR1 is SQVTM and CDR2 is ANQGSEA in the germline V gene. CDR3: CSVQPWGEGNTIYF. In DNA, the CDR3 is TGTAGCGTCCAACCTTGGGGGGAAGGAAACACCATATATTTT.